Described below is a single T cell receptor beta chain sequence and its context. This clonotype has only one observation. It has no known antigen specificity. At one boundary the junction diverges from the germline segment, which might be a read error. Tregs were isolated as CD4+CD25+CD127-/low cells. Tregs, naive and memory CD4+ T cells from tumor, blood and ipsilateral draining lymph nodes of a handful of breast cancer patients underwent full-length TCR alpha and beta sequencing. Tumor tissue, along with lymph nodes from ipsilateral axillary dissection, was perfused with PBS, minced, and then digested using collagenase I and hyaluronidase. FACS confirmed that the sorted cell populations were more than 90% pure. Full-length TCR variable regions were amplified by 5' RACE PCR with constant-region reverse primers, and semi-nested PCR with Nested Universal Primer A was subsequently performed. Using the ReliaPrep RNA Cell Miniprep System, total RNA was extracted, and the SMARTer RACE 5'/3' Kit was then used to reverse transcribe the RNA into 5'RACE-ready cDNA. Multiplex adaptors were used to barcode the full-length TCR alpha and beta libraries, which were then sequenced on an Illumina MiSeq. Under the source paper's analysis protocol: For each of nine subset-tissue groups, sequencing data from the five patients were combined, and the groups were compared by unsupervised clustering of TCR gene usage. The Morisita-Horn index was used to calculate repertoire similarity, with shared sequences weighted according to their contribution to each repertoire. In TCRdb, the public reads were trimmed at Q25 with fastp and aligned with MiXCR, with productive beta chains retained. Every entry covers one CDR3 protein and lists the most common genes and DNA from its rows. Clone size and V and J calls follow TCRdb, not the original study. The sample table shows roughly 60,000 distinct CDR3 sequences, and 26% are seen once. Together, the top ten hold 2% to 2.5% of the sample.

The data stem from a study (dated by TCRdb to 2015 to 2017). Turning to the overall study: Whether tumor-infiltrating Tregs in breast cancer are recruited from blood Tregs or converted in situ from other CD4+ T cell subsets was tested. Findings and caveats that apply to the study as a whole: The TCR gene usage of tumor memory CD4+ T cells clustered together with blood and lymph node memory CD4+ cells and with lymph node naive CD4+ cells. Rather than covering whole repertoires, validation in the larger cohort was restricted to a single TCR beta V-J rearrangement. The TCR alpha and beta sequences of tumor-infiltrating Tregs showed the greatest overlap with tumor naive CD4+ T cells, followed by blood naive CD4+ T cells.

The CDR3 runs 15 residues from the cysteine to the phenylalanine. This entry keeps only the CDR3 DNA: 45 bases, framed from base 1. Looking up the germline V gene yields CDR1 SGHTA and CDR2 FQGNSA. The sequenced material came from tumor-infiltrating Tregs sorted from the breast tumor. Recombination connected TRBV7-2 to TRBJ1-4; the D gene assignment is ambiguous. This clonotype originated in a female donor with breast cancer. CDR3 loop: CAGSFQTATNGKLFF. The nucleotides are TGTGCCGGCAGCTTTCAAACTGCAACTAATGGAAAACTGTTTTTT.